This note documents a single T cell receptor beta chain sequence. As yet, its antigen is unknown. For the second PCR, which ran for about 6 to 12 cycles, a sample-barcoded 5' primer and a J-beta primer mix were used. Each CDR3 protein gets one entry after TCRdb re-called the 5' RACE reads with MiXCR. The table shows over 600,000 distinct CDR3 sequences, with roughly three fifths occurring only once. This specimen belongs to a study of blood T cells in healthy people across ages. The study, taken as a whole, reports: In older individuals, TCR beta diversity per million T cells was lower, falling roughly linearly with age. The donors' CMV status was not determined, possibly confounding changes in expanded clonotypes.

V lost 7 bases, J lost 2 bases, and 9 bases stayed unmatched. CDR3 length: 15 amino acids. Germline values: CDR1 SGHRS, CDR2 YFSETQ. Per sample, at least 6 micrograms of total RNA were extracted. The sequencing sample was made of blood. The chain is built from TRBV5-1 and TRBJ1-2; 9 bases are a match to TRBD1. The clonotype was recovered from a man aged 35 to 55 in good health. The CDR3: CASVGGGQGNYGYTF. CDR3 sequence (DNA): TGCGCCAGCGTGGGCGGAGGACAGGGGAACTATGGCTACACCTTC.